A single sample is the source of the 13 T cell receptor beta chains below, sequenced in a study of T cell changes during pregnancy in multiple sclerosis. The table came from immunoSEQ multiplex PCR; TCRdb's copy has only in-frame clones and leaves some out. The profile shows over 25,000 clones, about 93% of them singletons. The source was CD4+ T cells from peripheral blood mononuclear cells, collected in the second trimester of pregnancy. Source of these receptors: a female donor with multiple sclerosis, enrolled in a pregnancy study.

The chain joins TRBV6-5 to TRBJ1-4; 8 nucleotides line up with TRBD1. The ends lost 2 bases at V and 7 bases at J; junction bases unmatched: 9. The CDR3 totals 16 residues. The germline V gene encodes CDR1 MNHEY and CDR2 SVGAGI. The CDR3 DNA is TGTGCCAGCAGTTACAGAACGACAGGGGCGATTGAAAAACTGTTTTTT. Its protein is CASSYRTTGAIEKLFF.

The V gene is TRBV19, the J gene TRBJ1-5, with 7 bases aligning to TRBD1. Losses at the gene ends were 5 bases for V and 7 bases for J; bases not matched to a gene: 8. The CDR3 runs to 14 residues. Germline CDR1 and CDR2: LNHDA and SQIVND (reference sequence). CDR3 amino acids: CASSLRQGHQPQHF. The CDR3, as DNA: TGTGCCAGTAGTCTCAGACAGGGCCACCAGCCCCAGCATTTT.

The chain combines TRBV2 with TRBJ2-2; 12 bases are a match to TRBD2. V lost 3 bases, J lost 4 bases, and 0 bases stayed unmatched. The germline gives CDR1 SNHLY, CDR2 FYNNEI. CDR3 length: 15 residues. The DNA of the CDR3 is TGTGCCAGCAGTGAGACTAGCGGGGGCACCGGGGAGCTGTTTTTT. Protein sequence: CASSETSGGTGELFF.

This clone was recorded only once. The chain joins TRBV5-8 to TRBJ2-3; the D gene is possibly TRBD1 (6 bases). The V end lost 4 bases, the J end lost 2 bases, and 20 bases lay between the germline ends. This CDR3 contains 17 residues. Germline-derived CDR1 and CDR2 are SGHTS and YDEGEE. The CDR3, as DNA: TGTGCCAGCAGCCTGCTCCGGGACAACGATCTCACAGATACGCAGTATTTT. Translation: CASSLLRDNDLTDTQYF.

This clone has a handful of counts. V is TRBV19 and J is TRBJ1-5, with D hard to call. CDR1 LNHDA and CDR2 SQIVND come from the germline V gene (reference sequence). The CDR3 contains 14 residues. V dropped 2 bases and J dropped 2 bases, with 7 bases sitting between them. The CDR3 DNA follows: TGTGCCAGTAGTATATCGCGGGGCAATCAGCCCCAGCATTTT. Translation gives CASSISRGNQPQHF.

This clone was observed a few times. The chain links TRBV29-1 to TRBJ1-1; the D is unclear. Trimming pared 3 bases from V and 11 bases from J, leaving 7 bases between. The CDR3 consists of 9 residues. The V gene's germline CDR1 is SQVTM and CDR2 ANQGSEA. The CDR3 DNA reads as TGCAGCGTTGATGACGGGGCTTTCTTT. It encodes CSVDDGAFF. The entire variable domain, with the rest obtained from reference TRBV29-1 and TRBJ1-1, is as follows: SAVISQKPSRDICQRGTSLTIQCQVDSQVTMMFWYRQQPGQSLTLIATANQGSEATYESGFVIDKFPISRPNLTFSTLTVSNMSPEDSSIYLCSVDDGAFFGQGTRLTVV.

CDR3 protein: CASSYASGRGETQYF. In nucleotides, the CDR3 is TGTGCCAGTAGTTACGCTAGCGGGAGAGGAGAGACCCAGTACTTC. The chain combines TRBV19 with TRBJ2-5; 10 bases map to TRBD2. CDR1 is LNHDA, CDR2 SQIVND, per germline (reference sequence). Trimming at V came to 5 bases and at J to 4 bases, leaving 7 bases not matched to a gene. This CDR3 contains 15 residues.

The chain recombines TRBV5-1 with TRBJ2-7; TRBD1 is a possible D gene (5 bases). Germline values: CDR1 SGHRS, CDR2 YFSETQ. This CDR3 has 12 residues. V lost 5 bases, J lost 3 bases, and 9 bases lay in between. The CDR3 spells CASRQESYEQYF. The CDR3 DNA sequence: TGCGCCAGCAGACAGGAGAGCTACGAGCAGTACTTC.

The rearrangement joins TRBV4-2 to TRBJ1-1; 8 nucleotides line up with TRBD1. The CDR3 sequence is 17 residues long. The junction had 11 bases not matched to a gene; V was cut back by 1 base and J by 4 bases. Germline values: CDR1 LGHNA, CDR2 YNFKEQ. The CDR3 sequence: CASSQGGWAGGGTEAFF. CDR3 in DNA: TGTGCCAGCAGCCAAGGGGGCTGGGCAGGGGGCGGCACTGAAGCTTTCTTT.

This clone occurred once. The chain employs TRBV5-1 and TRBJ2-7; 7 bases align to TRBD2. This CDR3 is 14 amino acids long. J gave up 5 bases and V 6 bases, and 11 bases lay outside the gene matches. CDR1 is SGHRS, CDR2 YFSETQ, per germline. This CDR3 is CASTFSGGSHEQYF. The CDR3 DNA reads as TGCGCCAGCACGTTTTCGGGCGGGAGCCACGAGCAGTACTTC. Full variable domain (rest looked up from reference TRBV5-1 and TRBJ2-7): KAGVTQTPRYLIKTRGQQVTLSCSPISGHRSVSWYQQTPGQGLQFLFEYFSETQRNKGNFPGRFSGRQFSNSRSEMNVSTLELGDSALYLCASTFSGGSHEQYFGPGTRLTVT.

This clone has a single count. This chain uses TRBV5-1 with TRBJ1-3; perhaps TRBD1 as D (5 bases). The V gene's germline CDR1 is SGHRS and CDR2 YFSETQ. The CDR3 extends over 16 amino acids. The V and J ends lost 4 bases and 2 bases respectively, with 16 bases between them. CDR3 protein: CASSLEGLLTGNTIYF. CDR3 coding DNA: TGCGCCAGCAGCCTGGAGGGGTTATTGACTGGAAACACCATATATTTT.

This chain links TRBV6-5 with TRBJ1-4; D is undetermined. V shed 0 bases and J shed 8 bases, with 13 bases lying between them. Germline CDR1 is MNHEY and CDR2 is SVGAGI. The CDR3 runs to 15 residues. The DNA for the CDR3 is TGTGCCAGCAGTTACTCGAGACGGTGGGAGGAAAAACTGTTTTTT. Translation: CASSYSRRWEEKLFF.

CDR3 sequence (DNA): TGTGCCAGCAGCCCAAGTACAGGGGGCAGGTCGACCGGGGAGCTGTTTTTT. Translation: CASSPSTGGRSTGELFF. V gene TRBV9 combines with J gene TRBJ2-2, with 9 bases identical to TRBD1. The CDR3 runs 17 residues. V dropped 4 bases and J dropped 5; count of bases not matched to a gene: 12. Germline V CDR1 and CDR2: SGDLS, YYNGEE.